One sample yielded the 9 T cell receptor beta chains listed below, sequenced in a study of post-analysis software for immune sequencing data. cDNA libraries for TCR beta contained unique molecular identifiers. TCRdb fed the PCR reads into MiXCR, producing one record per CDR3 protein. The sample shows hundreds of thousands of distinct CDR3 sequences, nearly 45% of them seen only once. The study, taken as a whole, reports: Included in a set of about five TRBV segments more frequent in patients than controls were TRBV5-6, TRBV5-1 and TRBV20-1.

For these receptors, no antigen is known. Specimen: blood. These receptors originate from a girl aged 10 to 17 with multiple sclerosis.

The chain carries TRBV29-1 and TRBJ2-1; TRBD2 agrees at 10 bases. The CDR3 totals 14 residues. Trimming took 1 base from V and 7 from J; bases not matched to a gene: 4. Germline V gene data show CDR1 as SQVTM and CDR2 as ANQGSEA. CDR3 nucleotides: TGCAGCGTTGAAGGTAGCGGGAGGTGGAATGAGCAGTTCTTC. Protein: CSVEGSGRWNEQFF.

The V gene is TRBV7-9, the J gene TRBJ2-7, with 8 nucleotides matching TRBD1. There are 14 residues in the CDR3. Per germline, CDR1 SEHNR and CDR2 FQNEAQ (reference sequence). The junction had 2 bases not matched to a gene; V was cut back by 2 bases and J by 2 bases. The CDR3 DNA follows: TGTGCCAGCAGCTTACGGGACAGGACCTACGAGCAGTACTTC. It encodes CASSLRDRTYEQYF.

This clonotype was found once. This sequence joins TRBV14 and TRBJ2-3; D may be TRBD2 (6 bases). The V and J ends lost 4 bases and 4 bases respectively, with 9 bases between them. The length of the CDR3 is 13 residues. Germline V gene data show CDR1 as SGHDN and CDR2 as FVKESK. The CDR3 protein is CASSPRLADTQYF. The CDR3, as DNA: TGTGCCAGCAGCCCCAGACTAGCAGATACGCAGTATTTT. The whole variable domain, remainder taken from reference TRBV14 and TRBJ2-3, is EAGVTQFPSHSVIEKGQTVTLRCDPISGHDNLYWYRRVMGKEIKFLLHFVKESKQDESGMPNNRFLAERTGGTYSTLKVQPAELEDSGVYFCASSPRLADTQYFGPGTRLTVL.

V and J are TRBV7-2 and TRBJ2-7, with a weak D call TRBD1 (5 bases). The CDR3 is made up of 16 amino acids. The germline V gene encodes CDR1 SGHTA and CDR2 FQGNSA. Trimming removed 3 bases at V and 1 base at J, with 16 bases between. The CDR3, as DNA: TGTGCCAGCAGCTTTTGGGGCGGAACAGTATCCTACGAGCAGTACTTC. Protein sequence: CASSFWGGTVSYEQYF.

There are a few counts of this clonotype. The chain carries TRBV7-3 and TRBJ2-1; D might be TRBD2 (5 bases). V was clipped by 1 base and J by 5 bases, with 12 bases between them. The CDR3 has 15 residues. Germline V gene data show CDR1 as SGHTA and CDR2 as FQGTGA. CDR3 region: CASSLIPSPNNEQFF. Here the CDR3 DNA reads TGTGCCAGCAGCTTAATTCCTAGCCCCAACAATGAGCAGTTCTTC.

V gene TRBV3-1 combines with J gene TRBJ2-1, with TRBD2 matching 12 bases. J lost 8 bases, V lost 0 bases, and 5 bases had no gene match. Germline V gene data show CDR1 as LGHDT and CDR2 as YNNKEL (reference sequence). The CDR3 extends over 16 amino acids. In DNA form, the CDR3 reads TGTGCCAGCAGCCAAGAACAGACTAGCGGGAGCGATGAGCAGTTCTTC. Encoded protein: CASSQEQTSGSDEQFF.

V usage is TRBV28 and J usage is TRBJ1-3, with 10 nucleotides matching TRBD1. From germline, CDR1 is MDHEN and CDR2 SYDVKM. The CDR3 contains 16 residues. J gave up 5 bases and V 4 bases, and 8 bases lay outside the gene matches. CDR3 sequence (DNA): TGTGCCAGCAGTTCGCCCGGGACAGGGGCAAGAAACACCATATATTTT. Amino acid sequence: CASSSPGTGARNTIYF.

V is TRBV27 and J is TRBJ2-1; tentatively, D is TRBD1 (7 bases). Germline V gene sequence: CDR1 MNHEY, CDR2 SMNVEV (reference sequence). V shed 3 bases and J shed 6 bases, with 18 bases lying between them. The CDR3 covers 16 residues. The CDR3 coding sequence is TGTGCCAGCAGTTTGCCCCGGGGGACAGAATCCAATGAGCAGTTCTTC. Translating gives CASSLPRGTESNEQFF.

The CDR3: CASSDRATNYGYTF. CDR3 DNA sequence: TGTGCCAGCAGTGACAGGGCCACTAACTATGGCTACACCTTC. V usage is TRBV2 and J usage is TRBJ1-2, with D perhaps matching TRBD1 (5 bases). Trimming took off 3 bases at V and 0 bases at J, with 8 bases between the two ends. This CDR3 comprises 14 residues. The V gene's germline CDR1 is SNHLY and CDR2 FYNNEI.